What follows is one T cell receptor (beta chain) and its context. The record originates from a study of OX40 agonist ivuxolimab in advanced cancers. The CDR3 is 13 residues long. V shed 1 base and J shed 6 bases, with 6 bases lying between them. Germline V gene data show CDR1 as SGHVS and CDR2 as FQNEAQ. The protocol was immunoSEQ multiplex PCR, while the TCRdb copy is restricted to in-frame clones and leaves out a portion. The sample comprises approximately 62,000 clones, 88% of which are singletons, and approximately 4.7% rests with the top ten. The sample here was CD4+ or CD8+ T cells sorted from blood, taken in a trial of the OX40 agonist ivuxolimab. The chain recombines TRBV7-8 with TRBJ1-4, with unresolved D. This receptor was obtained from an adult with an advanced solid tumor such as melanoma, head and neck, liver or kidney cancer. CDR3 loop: CASSLVEYEKLFF. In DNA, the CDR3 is TGTGCCAGCAGCTTAGTAGAATATGAAAAACTGTTTTTT. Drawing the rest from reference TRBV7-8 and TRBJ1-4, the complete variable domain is GAGVSQSPRYKVAKRGQDVALRCDPISGHVSLFWYQQALGQGPEFLTYFQNEAQLDKSGLPSDRFFAERPEGSVSTLKIQRTQQEDSAVYLCASSLVEYEKLFFGSGTQLSVL.